This TCR beta chain was found in a study of beta chain features in type 1 diabetes. Turning to the study itself: Summed over all samples, the examined sorted cells came to 100 million to 130 million. Regarding the study as a whole: Researchers cautioned that cDNA sequencing could over-represent cells with high TCR expression. In all four CD4+ subsets, TCRB CDR3 length was significantly, moderately reduced in type 1 diabetes.

As regards this clone: Its antigen is not identified.

Germline CDR1 reads MNHEY; CDR2 reads SMNVEV (reference sequence). V was cut by 4 bases and J by 7 bases, with 14 bases left in between. This CDR3 is 14 amino acids long. Since all of the isolated RNA was reverse transcribed, expressed TCRB transcripts were what got sequenced. Sequencing used immunoSEQ multiplex PCR; TCRdb keeps in-frame clones, though not all of them. The table has 25,000 to 30,000 clones, approximately 64% seen once. All sorted populations exceeded 95% purity. The V gene is TRBV27, the J gene TRBJ2-1, with TRBD1 as a possible D gene (6 bases). The sequence was collected from a woman in her thirties with type 1 diabetes. Source material: Tregs from blood. This CDR3 reads CASSSPNRGNEQFF. The CDR3, as DNA: TGTGCCAGCAGTTCTCCGAATAGGGGGAATGAGCAGTTCTTC.